This TCR beta chain was sequenced for a study of cytotoxic CD8 clonotypes in ibrutinib-treated CLL. Study information: By median around 70 months, 12 had progressed and about 15 stayed remitted; responses had been 2 complete and 24 partial. Regarding the study as a whole: Higher circulating CD8+ T-cell counts strongly accompanied higher baseline clonality, above age-matched healthy donors.

This table comes from immunoSEQ multiplex PCR, and its TCRdb copy is limited to in-frame clones, with some not included. The sample includes 250,000 to 350,000 clones, roughly three quarters of them seen just once. Comments on this clone: Its target is unknown.

Unmatched junction bases numbered 4, after V lost 9 bases and J lost 0 bases. The CDR3 consists of 15 residues. Per germline, CDR1 WSHSY and CDR2 SAAADI. This specimen was PBMCs, taken at disease progression, from a patient treated with ibrutinib. The source of this sequence is a human donor with chronic lymphocytic leukemia. The chain has TRBV10-2 and TRBJ2-2; 10 bases are a match to TRBD2. The CDR3 protein is CASNSGRANTGELFF. The CDR3 bases are TGCGCCAGTAACAGCGGGAGGGCGAACACCGGGGAGCTGTTTTTT.